The 17 T cell receptor beta chains presented below share a single source sample, sequenced in a study of blood T cell repertoires in COVID-19. Measured with immunoSEQ multiplex PCR; TCRdb has only the in-frame clones, and not every one. Altogether about 390,000 clones are present, about 86% being singletons, with the ten largest covering about a tenth. The sample taken for sequencing was PBMCs or T cells enriched from blood (not recorded which). All receptors come from a woman aged 45-65 years who had recovered from COVID-19.

This clone showed up just once. The chain links TRBV7-8 to TRBJ1-5; perhaps TRBD1 as D (5 bases). This CDR3 comprises 17 residues. Germline CDR1 reads SGHVS; CDR2 reads FQNEAQ. V dropped 5 bases and J dropped 2 bases, with 19 bases sitting between them. CDR3 coding DNA: TGTGCCAGCAGCCGGATGGTCGGGGGGTATGGCAATCAGCCCCAGCATTTT. This sequence encodes CASSRMVGGYGNQPQHF.

The J gene is TRBJ2-7, the V gene TRBV2; TRBD1 matches 10 bases. The CDR3 has 14 residues. Germline assignment: CDR1 SNHLY and CDR2 FYNNEI. J lost 6 bases, V lost 6 bases, and 8 bases had no gene match. This chain's CDR3 is CASRAGTGVFEQYF. CDR3 in DNA: TGTGCCAGCAGGGCCGGGACAGGGGTTTTCGAGCAGTACTTC. Filled out from reference TRBV2 and TRBJ2-7, the complete variable domain reads EPEVTQTPSHQVTQMGQEVILRCVPISNHLYFYWYRQILGQKVEFLVSFYNNEISEKSEIFDDQFSVERPDGSNFTLKIRSTKLEDSAMYFCASRAGTGVFEQYFGPGTRLTVT.

The J gene is TRBJ1-2, the V gene TRBV5-1; 9 bases fit TRBD1. J gave up 6 bases and V 4 bases, and 7 bases lay outside the gene matches. The CDR3 covers 14 residues. The germline V gene encodes CDR1 SGHRS and CDR2 YFSETQ. CDR3 protein: CASSSGQGRDGYTF. The CDR3 coding sequence is TGCGCCAGCAGCAGCGGACAGGGGCGGGATGGCTACACCTTC.

V usage is TRBV7-9 and J usage is TRBJ1-6; D gene uncertain. V lost 5 bases and J 10 bases, leaving 12 bases between the germline ends. Looked up from germline, CDR1 is SEHNR and CDR2 is FQNEAQ (reference sequence). This CDR3 is 13 amino acids long. The CDR3 is CASSTNLFSPLHF. CDR3 sequence (DNA): TGTGCCAGCAGCACAAATCTGTTCTCACCCCTCCACTTT. Variable domain in full (rest from reference TRBV7-9 and TRBJ1-6): DTGVSQNPRHKITKRGQNVTFRCDPISEHNRLYWYRQTLGQGPEFLTYFQNEAQLEKSRLLSDRFSAERPKGSFSTLEIQRTEQGDSAMYLCASSTNLFSPLHFGNGTRLTVT.

This chain uses TRBV5-6 with TRBJ1-2; 7 nucleotides agree with TRBD1. Germline CDR1 SGHDT, CDR2 YYEEEE. Losses at the gene ends were 1 base for V and 4 bases for J; bases not matched to a gene: 4. The CDR3 is 14 amino acids. The DNA of the CDR3 is TGTGCCAGCAGCTTGACAGGGGACCCCTATGGCTACACCTTC. It encodes CASSLTGDPYGYTF.

The rearrangement links TRBV1 to TRBJ1-6. TRBV1 is a pseudogene. This CDR3 comprises 13 residues. The DNA for the CDR3 is TGCACCAGCAGCCAAGGGTCCAGCCCCGCGGCCCACTTT. This gives the protein CTSSQGSSPAAHF.

The chain recombines TRBV18 with TRBJ1-6, with TRBD1 identical over 8 bases. Germline V gives CDR1 KGHSH, CDR2 LQKENI. CDR3 length equals 15 residues. Trimming removed 5 bases from V and 10 bases from J; junction bases left unmatched: 10. The CDR3 here is CASSRPGGVGSPLHF. The CDR3 DNA follows: TGTGCCAGCTCAAGGCCAGGGGGCGTAGGGTCACCCCTCCACTTT.

The V and J genes are TRBV27 and TRBJ2-1; D perhaps matches TRBD1 (6 bases). The CDR3 totals 15 residues. The germline V gene encodes CDR1 MNHEY and CDR2 SMNVEV (reference sequence). The V and J ends lost 4 bases and 2 bases respectively, with 12 bases between them. The CDR3 DNA sequence: TGTGCCAGCAGTTCTACAGGGAATCCCTACAATGAGCAGTTCTTC. It encodes CASSSTGNPYNEQFF.

The rearrangement uses TRBV6-1 and TRBJ1-1, with D unclear. Trimming took 1 base from V and 2 from J, leaving 11 bases between them. The CDR3 has 15 residues. CDR1 MNHNS and CDR2 SASEGT come from the germline V gene. The CDR3 protein is CASSEVTTSNTEAFF. As DNA, the CDR3 is TGTGCCAGCAGTGAAGTGACAACCTCAAACACTGAAGCTTTCTTT.

The chain carries TRBV18 and TRBJ2-2; 7 bases are shared with TRBD1. Germline V gives CDR1 KGHSH, CDR2 LQKENI. V lost 8 bases, J lost 5 bases, and 8 bases stayed unmatched. The CDR3 is 14 amino acids. The CDR3 spells CASLGGRRTGELFF. CDR3 sequence (DNA): TGTGCCAGCCTAGGGGGCCGGCGAACCGGGGAGCTGTTTTTT.

This chain joins TRBV6-2 or TRBV6-3 and TRBJ1-1; TRBD1 agrees at 8 bases. In germline, CDR1 is MNHEY, CDR2 SVGEGT. Trimming cost V 1 base and J 7 bases; bases outside gene matches: 2. The CDR3 extends over 13 amino acids. The CDR3 spells CASSYWGQVEAFF. In nucleotides, the CDR3 is TGTGCCAGCAGTTACTGGGGACAGGTTGAAGCTTTCTTT.

This clone was seen a handful of times. The gene calls are TRBV19 and TRBJ1-2; D unresolved. Germline loops: CDR1 LNHDA, CDR2 SQIVND (reference sequence). Deletions cut 3 bases from V and 4 bases from J, with 9 bases between. This CDR3 comprises 13 residues. CDR3 loop: CASSIGPIYGYTF. The CDR3 DNA follows: TGTGCCAGTAGTATTGGGCCAATCTATGGCTACACCTTC.

The V gene is TRBV29-1, the J gene TRBJ1-2; D is uncertain. Trimming left V 4 bases short and J 8 bases short, with 14 bases between. This CDR3 is built from 12 residues. Germline assignment: CDR1 SQVTM and CDR2 ANQGSEA. The CDR3 nucleotides are TGCAGCGTTGCAGGCACATGGTCAGGCTACACCTTC. As protein: CSVAGTWSGYTF. The full variable domain, in which reference TRBV29-1 and TRBJ1-2 provide the parts outside the CDR3, is SAVISQKPSRDICQRGTSLTIQCQVDSQVTMMFWYRQQPGQSLTLIATANQGSEATYESGFVIDKFPISRPNLTFSTLTVSNMSPEDSSIYLCSVAGTWSGYTFGSGTRLTVV.

The chain recombines TRBV28 with TRBJ1-2; possible D gene TRBD1, 5 bases. With 6 bases removed from V and 4 bases from J, the gap between germline ends came to 15 bases. CDR3 size: 14 residues. Germline CDR1 reads MDHEN; CDR2 reads SYDVKM. The CDR3 sequence: CASSPAAGFYGYTF. The CDR3 coding sequence is TGTGCCAGCAGCCCAGCTGCAGGGTTCTATGGCTACACCTTC.

The gene calls are TRBV11-3 and TRBJ1-1; D gene ambiguous. CDR1 is SGHNT and CDR2 is YENEEA in the germline V gene. The CDR3 consists of 13 residues. Trimming stripped 5 bases from V and 5 bases from J, with 12 bases between. CDR3 loop: CASSTDGLTEAFF. The CDR3 DNA sequence: TGTGCCAGCAGCACAGACGGACTAACTGAAGCTTTCTTT.

This chain links TRBV4-2 with TRBJ2-3; 11 bases are shared with TRBD2. The CDR3 runs to 19 residues. Trimming removed 0 bases from V and 2 bases from J; junction bases left unmatched: 10. Germline CDR1 is LGHNA and CDR2 is YNFKEQ. DNA of the CDR3: TGTGCCAGCAGCCAAGAGACGGGGGGGACTAGCGGACTCACAGATACGCAGTATTTT. Translated, it gives CASSQETGGTSGLTDTQYF.

The chain couples TRBV19 to TRBJ1-5; TRBD1 aligns across 9 bases. This CDR3 comprises 13 residues. J gave up 7 bases and V 10 bases, and 8 bases lay outside the gene matches. Germline V gene data show CDR1 as LNHDA and CDR2 as SQIVND (reference sequence). CDR3 sequence reads: CATEDRGRQPQHF. The CDR3 nucleotides are TGTGCCACCGAGGACAGGGGCCGGCAGCCCCAGCATTTT. The full variable domain, its missing parts supplied by reference TRBV19 and TRBJ1-5, is DGGITQSPKYLFRKEGQNVTLSCEQNLNHDAMYWYRQDPGQGLRLIYYSQIVNDFQKGDIAEGYSVSREKKESFPLTVTSAQKNPTAFYLCATEDRGRQPQHFGDGTRLSIL.